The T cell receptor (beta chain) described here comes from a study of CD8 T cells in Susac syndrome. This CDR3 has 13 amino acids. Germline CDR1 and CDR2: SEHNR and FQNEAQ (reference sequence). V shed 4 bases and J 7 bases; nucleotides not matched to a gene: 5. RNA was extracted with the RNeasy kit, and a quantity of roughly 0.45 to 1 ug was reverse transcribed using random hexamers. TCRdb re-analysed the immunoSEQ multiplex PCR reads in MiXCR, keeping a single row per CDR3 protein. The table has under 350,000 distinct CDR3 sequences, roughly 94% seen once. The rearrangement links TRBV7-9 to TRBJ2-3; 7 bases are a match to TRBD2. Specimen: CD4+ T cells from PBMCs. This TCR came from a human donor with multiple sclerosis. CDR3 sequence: CASSSRGEYTQYF. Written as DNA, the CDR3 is TGTGCCAGCAGCTCCCGGGGGGAGTATACGCAGTATTTT.